This T cell receptor beta chain was captured in a study of neurological immune-mediated disorders. This clonotype was recorded many times. The authors made cDNA by 5'RACE with 10-nucleotide random UMIs. MiXCR, run by TCRdb on the 5' RACE reads, gives a single entry per CDR3 protein. The data show approximately 58,000 distinct CDR3 sequences, about 8% seen once. Time point noted: longitudinal time-point 3. V shed 4 bases and J 6 bases; nucleotides not matched to a gene: 10. The length of the CDR3 is 15 residues. Germline V gene data show CDR1 as SGHRS and CDR2 as YFSETQ. This chain uses TRBV5-1 with TRBJ2-1; the match to TRBD2 covers 7 bases. The receptor was isolated from a woman aged 35 to 49 in good health. The specimen sequenced was PBMCs. The CDR3 region is CASSATPSSGNEQFF. The CDR3 nucleotides are TGCGCCAGCAGCGCGACCCCATCTAGCGGCAATGAGCAGTTCTTC.